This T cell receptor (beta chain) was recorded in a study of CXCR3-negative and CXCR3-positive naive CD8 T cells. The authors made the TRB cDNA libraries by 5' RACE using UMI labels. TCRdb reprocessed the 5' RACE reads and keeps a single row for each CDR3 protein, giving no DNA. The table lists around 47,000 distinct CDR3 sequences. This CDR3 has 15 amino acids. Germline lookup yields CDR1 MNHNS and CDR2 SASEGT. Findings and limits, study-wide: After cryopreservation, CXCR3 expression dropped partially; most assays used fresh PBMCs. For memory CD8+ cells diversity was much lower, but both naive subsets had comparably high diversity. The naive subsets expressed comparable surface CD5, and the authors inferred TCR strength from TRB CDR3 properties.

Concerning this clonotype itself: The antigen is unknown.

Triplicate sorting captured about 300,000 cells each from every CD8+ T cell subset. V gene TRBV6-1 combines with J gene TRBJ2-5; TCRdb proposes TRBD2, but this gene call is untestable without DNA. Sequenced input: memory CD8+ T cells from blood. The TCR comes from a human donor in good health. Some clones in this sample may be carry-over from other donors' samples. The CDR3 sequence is CASSELSGGQETQYF.